This is a list of T cell receptor beta chains from one sample in a study of blood T cell repertoires in COVID-19. The protocol was immunoSEQ multiplex PCR, while the TCRdb copy is restricted to in-frame clones and leaves out a portion. Found here are about 200,000 clones, about nine tenths of them singletons; the top ten hold 3.5% to 4.5%. What was sequenced was PBMCs or T cells enriched from blood (not recorded which). These receptors all stem from a woman between 25 and 40 years old with acute COVID-19. CDR3s include the opening cysteine and the closing phenylalanine or tryptophan. The D gene is left open where the match is weak. Only some rows state a clone size, as once, few, many or a class for expanded clones.

NA	TRBV15	NA	TRBJ1-2	TGTGCCACCAGCAGAGGTGGCGGAGCTAACTATGGCTACACCTTC	CATSRGGGANYGYTF
NA	TRBV30	NA	TRBJ2-2	TGTGCCTGGAGTAAGGACATTGACACCGGGGAGCTGTTTTTT	CAWSKDIDTGELFF
NA	TRBV10-3	NA	TRBJ1-1	TGTGCCATCAGTGATTCGGGCCGAGGGATCGCTGAAGCTTTCTTT	CAISDSGRGIAEAFF
NA	TRBV7-2	NA	TRBJ1-5	TGTGCCAGCAGCTTAGACACAGGGCAGGAGGGCAATCAGCCCCAGCATTTT	CASSLDTGQEGNQPQHF
few	TRBV19	TRBD1	TRBJ1-2	TGTGCCAGTAGTTTCCGGACAGGGGGCGATCGGTATGGCTACACCTTC	CASSFRTGGDRYGYTF
NA	TRBV7-2	NA	TRBJ1-3	TGTGCCAGCAGCTTGGGGACAGGAAACACCATATATTTT	CASSLGTGNTIYF
NA	TRBV6-5	NA	TRBJ1-2	TGTGCCAGCAAGGGGTCCCTGTGGGACTATGGCTACACCTTC	CASKGSLWDYGYTF
once	TRBV18	TRBD2	TRBJ2-3	TGTGCCAGCTCACCGCTGCCCCTGACTAGCGGGGGAACCACAGATACGCAGTATTTT	CASSPLPLTSGGTTDTQYF
NA	TRBV9	TRBD1	TRBJ1-2	TGTGCCAGCAGCGAGACAGGGTTTAGCTATGGCTACACCTTC	CASSETGFSYGYTF
once	TRBV4-3	NA	TRBJ1-3	TGCGCCAGCAGCCAAGACTTTCCCGGGTTAGGAAACACCATATATTTT	CASSQDFPGLGNTIYF
NA	TRBV14	TRBD1	TRBJ1-1	TGTGCCAGCAGCCACGGAGGGGGCGAAGAAAAAGCTTTCTTT	CASSHGGGEEKAFF
few	TRBV11-2	NA	TRBJ2-7	TGTGCCAGCAGCTTAATGCAGGGCACCTACGAGCAGTACTTC	CASSLMQGTYEQYF
NA	TRBV9	TRBD1	TRBJ2-5	TGTGCCAGCAGCGTAGGGACAGGGCCAGAGACCCAGTACTTC	CASSVGTGPETQYF
NA	TRBV5-4	TRBD2	TRBJ2-3	TGTGCCAGCAGCCAACCGGGACTAGCGGGCCCCACAGATACGCAGTATTTT	CASSQPGLAGPTDTQYF
NA	TRBV28	TRBD1	TRBJ1-4	TGTGCCAGCAGTTTAGTGACAGGGGATGAAAAACTGTTTTTT	CASSLVTGDEKLFF
NA	TRBV27	NA	TRBJ1-6	TGTGCCAGCCGGGACTACTCACCCCTCCACTTT	CASRDYSPLHF
NA	TRBV7-9	TRBD1	TRBJ1-1	TGTGCCAGCAGCCCCAACGCCGGGACAGGGGGCGAAGCTTTCTTT	CASSPNAGTGGEAFF
NA	TRBV28	TRBD1	TRBJ1-2	TGTGCCAGCGGACCGGGGACAGATGGAGGCTACACCTTC	CASGPGTDGGYTF
NA	TRBV15	NA	TRBJ2-1	TGTGCCACCAGCAGAGAAGGGGGAAATGAGCAGTTCTTC	CATSREGGNEQFF
NA	TRBV27	NA	TRBJ1-1	TGTGCCAGCAGTCTCGGGACTTCTAGGACTGAAGCTTTCTTT	CASSLGTSRTEAFF
NA	TRBV10-2	TRBD1	TRBJ1-2	TGCGCCAGCAGGGCGGGACAGGGGTATGGCTACACCTTC	CASRAGQGYGYTF
NA	TRBV6-2/TRBV6-3	NA	TRBJ1-1	TGTGCCAGCAGTTACCGAGGAAGAACTGAAGCTTTCTTT	CASSYRGRTEAFF
NA	TRBV21-1	NA	TRBJ2-2	TGTGCCAGCAGCCCTATGGCGGGTCCCGCCGAGCTGTTTTTT	CASSPMAGPAELFF
NA	TRBV10-1	NA	TRBJ2-1	TGCGCCAGCAGTGCGACAAGATACAATGAGCAGTTCTTC	CASSATRYNEQFF
NA	TRBV6-6	NA	TRBJ1-2	TGTGCCAGCAGTTACGGAACACGGAGCTCGTATGGCTACACCTTC	CASSYGTRSSYGYTF
NA	TRBV5-1	TRBD1	TRBJ1-1	TGCGCCAGCAGCGCACCCCTGACAGGGGGAACAACTGGCACTGAAGCTTTCTTT	CASSAPLTGGTTGTEAFF
NA	TRBV5-6	NA	TRBJ1-3	TGTGCCAGCAGCTCCACAGGGACTGGAAACACCATATATTTT	CASSSTGTGNTIYF
NA	TRBV7-9	NA	TRBJ2-7	TGTGCCAGCAGCTCGGACTGGCAGGACCCCGTATCCTACGAGCAGTACTTC	CASSSDWQDPVSYEQYF
NA	TRBV20-1	NA	TRBJ2-1	TGCAGTGCTAGTTTAGCCCGATATGAGCAGTTCTTC	CSASLARYEQFF
NA	TRBV18	NA	TRBJ1-5	TGTGCCAGCTCACCAATATGGGCAGCTAGCAATCAGCCCCAGCATTTT	CASSPIWAASNQPQHF
NA	TRBV5-6	NA	TRBJ1-6	TGTGCCAGCAGCTTGGGCCTCGCGATGAGGAATTCACCCCTCCACTTT	CASSLGLAMRNSPLHF
NA	TRBV18	TRBD1	TRBJ1-5	TGTGCCAGCTCACCAAGGGGACAGGGGGCCGGCAATCAGCCCCAGCATTTT	CASSPRGQGAGNQPQHF
NA	TRBV19	TRBD1	TRBJ2-2	TGTGCCAGTAGTTTGGGACAGGGGGGAACCGGGGAGCTGTTTTTT	CASSLGQGGTGELFF
NA	TRBV5-4	NA	TRBJ2-1	TGTGCCAGCAGCTTGGACGTTAGCGCCTACAATGAGCAGTTCTTC	CASSLDVSAYNEQFF
few	TRBV9	TRBD1	TRBJ1-2	TGTGCCAGCAGCGTAGGGATAGAGGGGGCGCACGGCTACACCTTC	CASSVGIEGAHGYTF
NA	TRBV28	NA	TRBJ2-7	TGTGCCAGCAGTTTATTGGAGGACGAGCAGTACTTC	CASSLLEDEQYF
once	TRBV30	NA	TRBJ2-1	TGTGCCTGGAGTGACCTAAGCTCCTACAATGAGCAGTTCTTC	CAWSDLSSYNEQFF
NA	TRBV29-1	NA	TRBJ2-7	TGCAGCGTGAGACAGAACTCCTACGAGCAGTACTTC	CSVRQNSYEQYF
NA	TRBV12-3/TRBV12-4	NA	TRBJ1-6	TGTGCCAGCAGTTTGGCACATAATTCACCCCTCCACTTT	CASSLAHNSPLHF
NA	TRBV27	NA	TRBJ2-2	TGTGCCAGCAGTTTACGTAGTAGCTTTGATCCGCTGTTTTTT	CASSLRSSFDPLFF
NA	TRBV10-3	TRBD1	TRBJ1-4	TGTGCCATAGGACCGACAGGGATAGGAGAAAAACTGTTTTTT	CAIGPTGIGEKLFF
NA	TRBV7-2	TRBD1	TRBJ1-6	TGTGCCAGCAGCGCGGTCCCGGGACAGGTCAATTCACCCCTCCACTTT	CASSAVPGQVNSPLHF
NA	TRBV28	NA	TRBJ2-4	TGTGCCAGCGGCAGGGTGTCGTTCGGGGCCAAAAACATTCAGTACTTC	CASGRVSFGAKNIQYF
NA	TRBV30	NA	TRBJ2-7	TGTGCCTGGAGTGTCACGGGGTACGAGCAGTACTTC	CAWSVTGYEQYF
NA	TRBV28	NA	TRBJ1-1	TGTGCCACCTCAGCTCCCCTCGGGGGCACTGAAGCTTTCTTT	CATSAPLGGTEAFF
NA	TRBV30	TRBD1	TRBJ2-7	TGTGCCTGGAGTACGATTTTGGGACAGGGTGGCGAGCAGTACTTC	CAWSTILGQGGEQYF
NA	TRBV28	NA	TRBJ1-2	TGTGCCAGCAGTTTACAGGGGAACGGCTACACCTTC	CASSLQGNGYTF
NA	TRBV6-5	NA	TRBJ2-2	TGTGCCAGCAGTTACCAAAACACCGGGGAGCTGTTTTTT	CASSYQNTGELFF
once	TRBV19	NA	TRBJ2-1	TGTGCCACCAGGGGGACTGATTCCTACAATGAGCAGTTCTTC	CATRGTDSYNEQFF
NA	TRBV5-1	NA	TRBJ1-5	TGCGCCAGCAGCCCCGTCGGCGGACTCAATCAGCCCCAGCATTTT	CASSPVGGLNQPQHF
NA	TRBV19	NA	TRBJ2-4	TGTGCCAGCCAGAAGGGGTCTAACCTAGCCAAAAACATTCAGTACTTC	CASQKGSNLAKNIQYF
NA	TRBV18	NA	TRBJ1-3	TGTGCCAGCTCACCACCGACAAGGAACTCTGGAAACACCATATATTTT	CASSPPTRNSGNTIYF
once	TRBV6-2/TRBV6-3	NA	TRBJ1-2	TGTGCCAGCAGCCCCCCCGGACAGTATGGCTACACCTTC	CASSPPGQYGYTF
NA	TRBV19	TRBD1	TRBJ1-5	TGTGCCAGTAGTCCGCAACCCGGACAGGGCAATCAGCCCCAGCATTTT	CASSPQPGQGNQPQHF
NA	TRBV9	TRBD1	TRBJ2-7	TGTGCCAGCAGCGGCGAGGGGGCAACGAGATGGGAGCAGTACTTC	CASSGEGATRWEQYF
NA	TRBV12-3/TRBV12-4	NA	TRBJ1-2	TGTGCCAGCAGCGATCTCTTCGGCTATGGCTACACCTTC	CASSDLFGYGYTF
NA	TRBV24-1	NA	TRBJ1-6	TGTGCCACCAGTGTCGCAGGGAATTCACCCCTCCACTTT	CATSVAGNSPLHF